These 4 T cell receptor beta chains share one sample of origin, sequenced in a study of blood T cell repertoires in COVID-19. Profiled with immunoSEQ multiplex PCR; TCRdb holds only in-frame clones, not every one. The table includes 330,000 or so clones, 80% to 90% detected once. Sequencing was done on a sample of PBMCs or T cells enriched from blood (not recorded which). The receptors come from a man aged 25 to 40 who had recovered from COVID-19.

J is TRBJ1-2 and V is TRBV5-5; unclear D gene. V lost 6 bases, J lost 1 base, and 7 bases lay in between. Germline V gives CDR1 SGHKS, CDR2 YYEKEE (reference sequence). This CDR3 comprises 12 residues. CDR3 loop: CASTRSNYGYTF. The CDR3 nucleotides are TGTGCCAGCACACGCAGTAACTATGGCTACACCTTC.

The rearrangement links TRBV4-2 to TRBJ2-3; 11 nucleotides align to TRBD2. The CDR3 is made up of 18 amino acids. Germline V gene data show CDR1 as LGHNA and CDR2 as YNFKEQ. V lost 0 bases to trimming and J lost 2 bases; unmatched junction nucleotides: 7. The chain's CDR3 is CASSQETSGGRYTDTQYF. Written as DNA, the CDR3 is TGTGCCAGCAGCCAAGAAACTAGCGGGGGCCGATACACAGATACGCAGTATTTT.

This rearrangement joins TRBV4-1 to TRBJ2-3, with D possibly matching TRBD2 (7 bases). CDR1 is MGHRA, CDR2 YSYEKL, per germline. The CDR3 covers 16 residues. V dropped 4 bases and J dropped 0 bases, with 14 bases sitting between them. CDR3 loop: CASSLDAGASTDTQYF. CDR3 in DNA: TGCGCCAGCAGCCTAGACGCGGGGGCCAGCACAGATACGCAGTATTTT.

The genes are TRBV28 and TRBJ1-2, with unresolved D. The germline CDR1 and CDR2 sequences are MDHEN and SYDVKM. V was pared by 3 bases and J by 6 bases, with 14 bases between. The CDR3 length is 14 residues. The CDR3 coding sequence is TGTGCCAGCAGTTTTGACACTTCCCGGAATGGCTACACCTTC. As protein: CASSFDTSRNGYTF.